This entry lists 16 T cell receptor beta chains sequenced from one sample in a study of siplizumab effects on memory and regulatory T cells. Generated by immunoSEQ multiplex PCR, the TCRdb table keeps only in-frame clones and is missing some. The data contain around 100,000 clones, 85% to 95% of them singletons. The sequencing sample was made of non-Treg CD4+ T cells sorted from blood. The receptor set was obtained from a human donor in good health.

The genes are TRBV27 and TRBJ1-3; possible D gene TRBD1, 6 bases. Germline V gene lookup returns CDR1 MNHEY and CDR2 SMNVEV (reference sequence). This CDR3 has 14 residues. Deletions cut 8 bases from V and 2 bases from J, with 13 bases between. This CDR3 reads CASGRGGPGNTIYF. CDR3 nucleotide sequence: TGTGCCAGCGGAAGGGGGGGGCCTGGAAACACCATATATTTT.

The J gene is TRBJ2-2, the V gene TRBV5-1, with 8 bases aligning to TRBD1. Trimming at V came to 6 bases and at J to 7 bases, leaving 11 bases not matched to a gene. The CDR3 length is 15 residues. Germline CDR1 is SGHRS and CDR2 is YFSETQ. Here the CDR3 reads CASIPGQGQIGELFF. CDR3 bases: TGCGCCAGCATCCCAGGACAGGGTCAAATCGGGGAGCTGTTTTTT.

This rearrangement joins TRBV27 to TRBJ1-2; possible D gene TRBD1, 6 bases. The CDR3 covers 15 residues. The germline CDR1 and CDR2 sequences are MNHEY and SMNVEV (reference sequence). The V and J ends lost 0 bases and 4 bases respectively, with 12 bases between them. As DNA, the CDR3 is TGTGCCAGCAGTTTATCAGGGGGGGCAAGCTATGGCTACACCTTC. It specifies CASSLSGGASYGYTF.

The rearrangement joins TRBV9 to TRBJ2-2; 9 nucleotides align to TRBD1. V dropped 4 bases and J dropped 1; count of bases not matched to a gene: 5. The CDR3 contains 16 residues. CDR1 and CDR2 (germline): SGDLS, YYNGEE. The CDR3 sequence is CASSITGGGNTGELFF. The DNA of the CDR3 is TGTGCCAGCAGCATCACAGGGGGCGGGAACACCGGGGAGCTGTTTTTT.

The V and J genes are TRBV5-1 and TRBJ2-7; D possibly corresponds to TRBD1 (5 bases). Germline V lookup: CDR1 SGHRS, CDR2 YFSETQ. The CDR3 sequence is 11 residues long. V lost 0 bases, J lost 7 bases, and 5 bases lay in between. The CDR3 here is CASSLDREQYF. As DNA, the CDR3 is TGCGCCAGCAGCTTGGACAGGGAGCAGTACTTC.

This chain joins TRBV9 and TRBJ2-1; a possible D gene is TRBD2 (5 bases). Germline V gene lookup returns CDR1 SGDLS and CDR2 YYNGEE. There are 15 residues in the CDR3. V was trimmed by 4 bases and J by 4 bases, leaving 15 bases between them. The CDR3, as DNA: TGTGCCAGCAGCACAACGCTAGGGAGTTACAATGAGCAGTTCTTC. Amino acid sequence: CASSTTLGSYNEQFF.

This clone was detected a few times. CDR3 nucleotide sequence: TGTGCCACCAGCAGGACTAGCGGGAGTATTTACAATGAGCAGTTCTTC. It translates to CATSRTSGSIYNEQFF. J is TRBJ2-1 and V is TRBV15, with 12 bases that match TRBD2. CDR1 is LNHNV, CDR2 YYDKDF, per germline (reference sequence). The length of the CDR3 is 16 residues. V shed 3 bases, J shed 4 bases, and the junction held 4 bases outside the gene matches. The entire variable domain, with the rest obtained from reference TRBV15 and TRBJ2-1, is as follows: DAMVIQNPRYQVTQFGKPVTLSCSQTLNHNVMYWYQQKSSQAPKLLFHYYDKDFNNEADTPDNFQSRRPNTSFCFLDIRSPGLGDTAMYLCATSRTSGSIYNEQFFGPGTRLTVL.

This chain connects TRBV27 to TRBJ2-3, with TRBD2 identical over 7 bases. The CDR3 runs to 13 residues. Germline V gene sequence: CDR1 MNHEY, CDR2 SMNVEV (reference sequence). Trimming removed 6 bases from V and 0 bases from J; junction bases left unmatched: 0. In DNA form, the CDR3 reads TGTGCCAGCAGACTAGCGAGCACAGATACGCAGTATTTT. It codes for CASRLASTDTQYF.

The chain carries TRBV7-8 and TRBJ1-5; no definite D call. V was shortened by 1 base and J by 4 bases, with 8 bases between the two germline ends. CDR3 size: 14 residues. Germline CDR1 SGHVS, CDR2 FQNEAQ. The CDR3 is CASSLGTFNQPQHF. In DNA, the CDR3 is TGTGCCAGCAGCTTAGGAACATTTAATCAGCCCCAGCATTTT.

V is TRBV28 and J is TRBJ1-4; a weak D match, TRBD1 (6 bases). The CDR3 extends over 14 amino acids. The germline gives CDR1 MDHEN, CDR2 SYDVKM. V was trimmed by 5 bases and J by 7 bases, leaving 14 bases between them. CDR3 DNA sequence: TGTGCCAGCAGTCCAACGGGGACACTTGAAAAACTGTTTTTT. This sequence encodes CASSPTGTLEKLFF.

In DNA, the CDR3 is TGTGCCAGCAGCTTAGGTGGCCCCTCCTACGAGCAGTACTTC. Translated, it gives CASSLGGPSYEQYF. The chain employs TRBV7-3 and TRBJ2-7; D ambiguous. Germline values: CDR1 SGHTA, CDR2 FQGTGA. V lost 2 bases, J lost 0 bases, and 8 bases lay in between. The CDR3 spans 14 residues.

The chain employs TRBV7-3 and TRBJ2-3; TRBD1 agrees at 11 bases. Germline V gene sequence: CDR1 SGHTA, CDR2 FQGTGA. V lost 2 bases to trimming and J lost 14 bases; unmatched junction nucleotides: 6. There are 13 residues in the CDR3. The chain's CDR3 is CASSLGQGARPYF. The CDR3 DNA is TGTGCCAGCAGCTTAGGACAGGGGGCTCGTCCGTATTTT.

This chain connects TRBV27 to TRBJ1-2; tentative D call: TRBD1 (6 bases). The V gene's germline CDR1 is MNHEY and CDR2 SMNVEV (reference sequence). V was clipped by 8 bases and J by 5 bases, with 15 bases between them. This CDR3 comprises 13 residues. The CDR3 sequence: CASRTLGAYGYTF. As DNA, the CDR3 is TGTGCCAGCCGGACCCTGGGGGCGTATGGCTACACCTTC.

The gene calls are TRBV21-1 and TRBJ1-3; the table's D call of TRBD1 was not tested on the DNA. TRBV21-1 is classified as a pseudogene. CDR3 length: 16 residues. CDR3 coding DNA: TGTGCCAGCAGCAAAGGACCGACAGCCTCTGGAAACACCATATATTTT. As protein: CASSKGPTASGNTIYF.

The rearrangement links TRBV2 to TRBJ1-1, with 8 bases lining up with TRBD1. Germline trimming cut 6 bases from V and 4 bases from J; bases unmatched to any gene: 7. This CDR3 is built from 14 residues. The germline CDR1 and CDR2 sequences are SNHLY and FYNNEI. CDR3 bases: TGTGCCAGCAGAGGACAGGGTGGAATCACTGAAGCTTTCTTT. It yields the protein CASRGQGGITEAFF.

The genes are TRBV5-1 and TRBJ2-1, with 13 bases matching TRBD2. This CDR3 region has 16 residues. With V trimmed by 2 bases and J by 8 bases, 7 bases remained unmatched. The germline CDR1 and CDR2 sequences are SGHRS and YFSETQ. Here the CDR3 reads CASSLRTSGSGYEQFF. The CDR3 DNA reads TGCGCCAGCAGCTTAAGGACTAGCGGGAGCGGCTATGAGCAGTTCTTC.